One sample yielded the 12 T cell receptor beta chains listed below, sequenced in a study of shared clonotypes between healthy human individuals. The data were produced by immunoSEQ multiplex PCR, yet TCRdb's version contains in-frame clones alone and is incomplete. The repertoire holds around 1,100,000 clones, with roughly 80% as singletons. Sequencing input: memory CD4+ T cells from PBMCs. Specified subset: CD45RA-negative fraction. These receptors were obtained from a man younger than 30 in good health. Some clones in this sample may be carry-over from other donors' samples.

This clone was seen more than once but under ten times. CDR3 DNA: TGTGCCAGCAGCCAAGGCGGGAGCCTCCGGGTCAATGAGCAGTTCTTC. This sequence encodes CASSQGGSLRVNEQFF. This chain uses TRBV4-2 with TRBJ2-1; 7 bases line up with TRBD2. The CDR3 contains 16 residues. The V gene's germline CDR1 is LGHNA and CDR2 YNFKEQ. V shed 1 base and J 6 bases; nucleotides not matched to a gene: 9.

The sample holds a few counts of this clone. The same CDR3 can be traced to other DNA sequences in this sample. J is TRBJ2-7 and V is TRBV5-1; D not certain. The V gene's germline CDR1 is SGHRS and CDR2 YFSETQ. Trimming shortened V by 1 base and J by 7 bases, and 9 bases separated the two germline ends. The length of the CDR3 is 12 residues. CDR3 amino acids: CASSLIGGEQYF. DNA of the CDR3: TGCGCCAGCAGCTTGATCGGCGGTGAGCAGTACTTC.

This clone has ten or more counts. This rearrangement joins TRBV29-1 to TRBJ1-1, with 9 nucleotides matching TRBD1. V was pared by 6 bases and J by 7 bases, with 12 bases of the junction left unmatched. The CDR3 runs to 14 residues. Germline V lookup: CDR1 SQVTM, CDR2 ANQGSEA. Here the CDR3 DNA reads TGCAGCGTAAACCTCGGACAGGGGTTGGGTGAAGCTTTCTTT. Amino acid sequence: CSVNLGQGLGEAFF.

This clone was counted only a few times. This chain links TRBV5-1 with TRBJ2-4; D is ambiguous. V dropped 1 base and J dropped 3 bases, with 8 bases sitting between them. Germline-derived CDR1 and CDR2 are SGHRS and YFSETQ. The CDR3 has 14 residues. In DNA form, the CDR3 reads TGCGCCAGCAGCTTGTACAGTGGCAAAAACATTCAGTACTTC. This sequence encodes CASSLYSGKNIQYF.

CDR3 sequence: CASSEAHRGHGYTF. CDR3 DNA sequence: TGTGCCAGCAGTGAGGCCCATAGGGGGCATGGCTACACCTTC. This rearrangement joins TRBV25-1 to TRBJ1-2; TRBD1 aligns across 7 bases. Germline trimming cut 3 bases from V and 6 bases from J; bases unmatched to any gene: 7. Germline CDR1 and CDR2: MGHDK and SYGVNS. This CDR3 contains 14 residues.

In regard to this clone: Other DNA sequences of this sample code for an identical CDR3. This chain joins TRBV2 and TRBJ2-2, with 9 bases fitting TRBD2. After removal of 8 bases from V and 4 bases from J, the junction contained 8 bases not matched to a gene. Per the germline V gene, CDR1 is SNHLY and CDR2 is FYNNEI. CDR3 length: 15 residues. The CDR3: CASSVGGRATGELFF. Here the CDR3 DNA reads TGTGCCAGCTCCGTGGGCGGGAGGGCCACCGGGGAGCTGTTTTTT.

The chain has TRBV19 and TRBJ2-3, with D possibly being TRBD1 (7 bases). There are 15 residues in the CDR3. Trimming removed 3 bases at V and 3 bases at J, with 13 bases between. The germline V gene has CDR1 LNHDA and CDR2 SQIVND (reference sequence). The CDR3 region has the DNA TGTGCCAGTAGTATCGGGCAGGGGGGTACAGATACGCAGTATTTT. Translating gives CASSIGQGGTDTQYF.

Regarding this clone: A read error is possible here, since a much larger clone lies one base away. The CDR3 sequence: CASPRGGLFF. Here the CDR3 DNA reads TGTGCCAGCCCTCGGGGTGGACTGTTTTTT. The V call is TRBV6-6, the J call TRBJ1-4, with D unresolved. The CDR3 extends over 10 amino acids. Trimming cost V 8 bases and J 13 bases, with 11 bases left between them. CDR1 MNHNY and CDR2 SVGAGI come from the germline V gene (reference sequence).

The chain couples TRBV5-1 to TRBJ2-2, with 11 positions matching TRBD1. The V gene's germline CDR1 is SGHRS and CDR2 YFSETQ. V trimming: 5 bases; J trimming: 5 bases; junction bases outside the gene matches: 8. The CDR3 loop spans 16 amino acids. The CDR3 sequence: CASSPAGTGGTGELFF. The CDR3 coding sequence is TGCGCCAGCAGTCCCGCGGGGACAGGGGGGACCGGGGAGCTGTTTTTT.

The chain combines TRBV11-2 with TRBJ1-1; no clear D. Trimming took 5 bases from V and 4 from J, leaving 14 bases between them. Germline-derived CDR1 and CDR2 are SGHAT and FQNNGV. This CDR3 comprises 14 residues. The CDR3 loop reads CASSLTRPGTEAFF. For the CDR3, the DNA is TGTGCCAGCAGCCTTACCCGACCGGGCACTGAAGCTTTCTTT.

About this clone itself: Other nucleotide sequences in the sample specify the same CDR3. V is TRBV28 and J is TRBJ2-2; the D gene is possibly TRBD1 (6 bases). Germline V gives CDR1 MDHEN, CDR2 SYDVKM. V was clipped by 6 bases and J by 1 base, with 6 bases between them. This CDR3 is 13 amino acids long. The CDR3 DNA is TGTGCCAGCAGGACAGGGAACACCGGGGAGCTGTTTTTT. It yields the protein CASRTGNTGELFF. The full variable domain, rest sourced from reference TRBV28 and TRBJ2-2, is DVKVTQSSRYLVKRTGEKVFLECVQDMDHENMFWYRQDPGLGLRLIYFSYDVKMKEKGDIPEGYSVSREKKERFSLILESASTNQTSMYLCASRTGNTGELFFGEGSRLTVL.

The genes are TRBV5-1 and TRBJ1-1, with D hard to call. Deletions cut 4 bases from V and 0 bases from J, with 13 bases between. The germline gives CDR1 SGHRS, CDR2 YFSETQ. The CDR3 covers 15 residues. DNA for the CDR3: TGCGCCAGCAGCCCGGGTTCTTTGTTGAACACTGAAGCTTTCTTT. It is translated as CASSPGSLLNTEAFF.